The T cell receptor (beta chain) under discussion was sequenced for a study of blood T cell repertoires in COVID-19. Overall study context: Samples representing acute and convalescent COVID-19 were sourced from the United States, Italy and Spain. The cDNA or gDNA used as material had been derived from T cells, B-cell-depleted T cells, or PBMCs.

Per the study methods: Amplification with reference gene primers provided the estimates of nucleated cell counts. Sequencing used immunoSEQ multiplex PCR; TCRdb keeps in-frame clones, though not all of them. That table is the source of V, J and clone size, and D and trimming were worked out from the DNA. This sample carries around 63,000 clones, approximately 81% of them seen once, and the ten largest clones take about 16%. Germline V CDR1 and CDR2: SGHRS, YFSETQ. V lost 1 base and J lost 7, with 11 bases in between. CDR3 length: 13 amino acids. The chain links TRBV5-1 to TRBJ1-2; a weak D match, TRBD1 (6 bases). Sequencing was performed on peripheral blood. This clonotype originated in a man in his 60s with COVID-19, enrolled during active disease. CDR3 sequence: CASSLRGSAGYTF. DNA of the CDR3: TGCGCCAGCAGCTTGAGGGGGAGTGCTGGCTACACCTTC.